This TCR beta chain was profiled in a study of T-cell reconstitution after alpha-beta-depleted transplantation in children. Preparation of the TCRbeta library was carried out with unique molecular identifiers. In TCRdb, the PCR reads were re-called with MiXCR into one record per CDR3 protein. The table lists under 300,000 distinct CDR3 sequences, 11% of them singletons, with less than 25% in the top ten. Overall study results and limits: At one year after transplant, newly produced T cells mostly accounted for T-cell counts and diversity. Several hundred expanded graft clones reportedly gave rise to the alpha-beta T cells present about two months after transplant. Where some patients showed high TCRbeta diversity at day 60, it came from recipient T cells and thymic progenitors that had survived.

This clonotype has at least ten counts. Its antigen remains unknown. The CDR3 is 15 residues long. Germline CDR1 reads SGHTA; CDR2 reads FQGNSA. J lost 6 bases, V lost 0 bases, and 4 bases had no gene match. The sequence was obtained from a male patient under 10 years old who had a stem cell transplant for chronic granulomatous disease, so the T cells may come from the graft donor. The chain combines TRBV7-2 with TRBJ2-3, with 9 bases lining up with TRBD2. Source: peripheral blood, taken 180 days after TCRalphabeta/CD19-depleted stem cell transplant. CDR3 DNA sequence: TGTGCCAGCAGCTTAGCGCTAGCGGGGTGGGATACGCAGTATTTT. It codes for CASSLALAGWDTQYF.